The rows below give T cell receptor beta chains drawn from one sample of a study of response to subunit inactivated influenza vaccine. TCRdb recomputed calls from the RT-PCR reads with MiXCR, one row per CDR3 protein. Counted here are hundreds of thousands of distinct CDR3 sequences, 7.6% occurring once; the ten biggest clones make up 10% to 15%. The source was PBMCs from blood, collected 23 months after vaccination. The receptors here all came from a man aged 50 to 69 who received an inactivated influenza vaccine. Both conserved end residues are part of each CDR3. D genes are given only for firm matches. Clone size is stated in some rows and not others, as once, few, many or a class when expanded.

D gene	V gene	J gene	clone size	CDR3 DNA	CDR3 protein
.	TRBV20-1	TRBJ1-2	many	TGCAGTGCTAGAGCCCCGAACTATGGCTACACCTTC	CSARAPNYGYTF
.	TRBV24-1	TRBJ2-3	.	TGTGCCACCAGTGCGCCTAGCCCCACAGATACGCAGTATTTT	CATSAPSPTDTQYF
TRBD1	TRBV4-1	TRBJ2-7	few	TGCGCCAGCAGCCACGCCGAGGGGGCAAATTACGAGCAGTACTTC	CASSHAEGANYEQYF
.	TRBV5-1	TRBJ2-1	many	TGCGCCAGCAGCCCGACTAGCTACAATGAGCAGTTCTTC	CASSPTSYNEQFF
.	TRBV10-3	TRBJ2-2	.	TGTGTCATCAGTGAGGACACCGGGGAGCTGTTTTTT	CVISEDTGELFF
.	TRBV3-1	TRBJ2-7	many	TGTGCCAGCAGCCAAGATCGACAGCCTTTCTACGAGCAGTACTTC	CASSQDRQPFYEQYF
.	TRBV5-1	TRBJ2-5	few	TGCGCCAGCAGCTTGGTCGCCTCCGAAGAGACCCAGTACTTC	CASSLVASEETQYF
.	TRBV6-2/TRBV6-3	TRBJ1-5	.	TGTGCCAGCAGTTACTACAGGGCTATCAATCAGCCCCAGCATTTT	CASSYYRAINQPQHF
TRBD1	TRBV12-3/TRBV12-4	TRBJ1-2	few	TGTGCCAGCAGGGTCGCGACAGGGGGTGGCTACACCTTC	CASRVATGGGYTF
.	TRBV20-1	TRBJ2-3	few	TGCAGTGCTAGAGATCAGCGACCCAGCACAGATACGCAGTATTTT	CSARDQRPSTDTQYF
.	TRBV4-3	TRBJ2-6	few	TGCGCCAGCAGACAGGGCTCTGGGGCCAACGTCCTGACTTTC	CASRQGSGANVLTF
.	TRBV27	TRBJ1-5	few	TGTGCCAGCAGTTTAGTCCACAGGGCCGGGCAGCCCCAGCATTTT	CASSLVHRAGQPQHF
.	TRBV28	TRBJ2-1	many	TGTGCCACCCAGGGGGGAATCAATGAGCAGTTCTTC	CATQGGINEQFF
.	TRBV7-8	TRBJ2-1	few	TGTGCCAGCAGCTTACGGGGGTATGAGCAGTTCTTC	CASSLRGYEQFF
TRBD1	TRBV6-1	TRBJ1-2	many	TGTGCCAGCAGCCGGACCCGACAGGGATCTAACTATGGCTACACCTTC	CASSRTRQGSNYGYTF
TRBD2	TRBV3-1	TRBJ2-3	.	TGTGCCAGCAGCCAAGATTATCCTGGCGGGGGAGGGACGAGCACAGATACGCAGTATTTT	CASSQDYPGGGGTSTDTQYF
TRBD1	TRBV20-1	TRBJ1-5	.	TGCAGTGCCGCCGGGGGAGGGGGCGGTCAGCCCCAGCATTTT	CSAAGGGGGQPQHF
.	TRBV28	TRBJ1-2	.	TGTGCCAGCACCTCTCGGCTCCTCTTGGGCTACACCTTC	CASTSRLLLGYTF
TRBD1	TRBV20-1	TRBJ2-3	.	TGCAGTGCTAGAGGTGGATACCGGGACAGGGGAAAGGATACGCAGTATTTT	CSARGGYRDRGKDTQYF
.	TRBV3-1	TRBJ2-2	.	TGTGCCAGCAGCTCCCGGGTCTCCGTTACCGGGGAGCTGTTTTTT	CASSSRVSVTGELFF
.	TRBV7-3	TRBJ1-5	.	TGTGCCAGCAGCTCCTGTCCCTTAGCCCGGCATTTT	CASSSCPLARHF
.	TRBV7-9	TRBJ2-5	many	TGTGCCAGCAGCTTAGACAACGGCTCGGAGACCCAGTACTTC	CASSLDNGSETQYF
.	TRBV20-1	TRBJ2-7	.	TGCAGTGTTCAAACAGGGATAACCTACGAGCAGTACTTC	CSVQTGITYEQYF
.	TRBV4-2	TRBJ2-3	.	TGTGCCAGCAGCCCCTACGGGGGCACAGATACGCAGTATTTT	CASSPYGGTDTQYF
.	TRBV5-1	TRBJ1-1	many	TGCGCCAGCAGCTCTCAGGGGCTGGGGAACACTGAAGCTTTCTTT	CASSSQGLGNTEAFF
TRBD2	TRBV3-1	TRBJ2-1	few	TGTGCCAGCAGCCAAGTTCACGGGAGGGCCTTATACAATGAGCAGTTCTTC	CASSQVHGRALYNEQFF
.	TRBV12-3/TRBV12-4	TRBJ1-3	.	TGTGCCAGCAGTGCGGGACTTTCCGAACTCGGAAACACCATATATTTT	CASSAGLSELGNTIYF
TRBD1	TRBV12-3/TRBV12-4	TRBJ1-5	many	TGTGCCAGCAGTCCGACAGGGAGACAGCCCCAGCATTTT	CASSPTGRQPQHF
.	TRBV7-8	TRBJ1-1	.	TGTGCCAGCAGCCCGCCGGGACCTAGCAACACTGAAGCTTTCTTT	CASSPPGPSNTEAFF
.	TRBV3-1	TRBJ1-3	.	TGTGCCAGCAGCCAAGGAAACGGGGGCGCCTCCGGAAACACCATATATTTT	CASSQGNGGASGNTIYF
TRBD2	TRBV9	TRBJ2-2	.	TGTGCCAGCAGCGTAGGCGGGGGGGCTTCCCCCGGGGAGCTGTTTTTT	CASSVGGGASPGELFF
.	TRBV25-1	TRBJ2-6	many	TGTGCCAGCAGTGACCCAGGGAACCCCTCTGGGGCCAACGTCCTGACTTTC	CASSDPGNPSGANVLTF
.	TRBV5-1	TRBJ2-1	many	TGCGCCAGCAGCCGCGAGGGGAGCTCCTACAATGAGCAGTTCTTC	CASSREGSSYNEQFF
.	TRBV7-9	TRBJ2-5	few	TGTGCCAGCAGCTTAGAGGTGGTAATTGAGACCCAGTACTTC	CASSLEVVIETQYF
TRBD2	TRBV6-5	TRBJ2-5	.	TGTGCCAGCAGTTACGGGCGGGGGACCTACCAAGAGACCCAGTACTTC	CASSYGRGTYQETQYF
.	TRBV5-1	TRBJ2-1	many	TGCGCCAGCAGCTTGGGACTAGTAGGTCTTGAGCAGTTCTTC	CASSLGLVGLEQFF
.	TRBV27	TRBJ1-6	.	TGTGCCAGCAGTTCGTACACGGCGGCCTATAATTCACCCCTCCACTTT	CASSSYTAAYNSPLHF
.	TRBV7-2	TRBJ2-2	.	TGTGCCAGCAGCACAGCCCGGTTGGGGAGCGGGGAGCTGTTTTTT	CASSTARLGSGELFF
TRBD2	TRBV7-2	TRBJ2-5	many	TGTGCCAGCAGCTTAGTCGCGGGGGGGAGAGAGACCCAGTACTTC	CASSLVAGGRETQYF
.	TRBV11-2	TRBJ1-1	few	TGTGCCAGCAGCTTAAGGGACTCCGGGACAAAGGAAGCTTTCTTT	CASSLRDSGTKEAFF
.	TRBV12-3/TRBV12-4	TRBJ2-1	.	TGTGCCAGCAGTTTAGACGGGCGGGGCTTCTACAATGAGCAGTTCTTC	CASSLDGRGFYNEQFF
TRBD1	TRBV4-1	TRBJ2-3	few	TGCGCCAGCAGCCCCCAAACAGGGGTCGGCACAGATACGCAGTATTTT	CASSPQTGVGTDTQYF
TRBD1	TRBV29-1	TRBJ2-7	few	TGCAGCGTCCCCGGACAGGCTTCCTACGAGCAGTACTTC	CSVPGQASYEQYF
TRBD2	TRBV27	TRBJ2-1	.	TGTGCCAGCAGTTCTAGCGGGGGGCCACCCAATGAGCAGTTCTTC	CASSSSGGPPNEQFF
TRBD1	TRBV20-1	TRBJ1-3	.	TGCAGTGCTAGCGCAGGTGGCAGGGGGCTAGGGTCTGGAAACACCATATATTTT	CSASAGGRGLGSGNTIYF
.	TRBV28	TRBJ2-2	.	TGTGCCAGCGGACCTCTGTCCGGGGAGCTGTTTTTT	CASGPLSGELFF
.	TRBV30	TRBJ2-2	few	TGTGCCTGGAGCCGCAGAGCCGGGGAGCTGTTTTTT	CAWSRRAGELFF
TRBD2	TRBV2	TRBJ2-7	.	TGTGCCAGCAGTGAGGGGACTAGGGCCTACGAGCAGTACTTC	CASSEGTRAYEQYF
.	TRBV2	TRBJ2-7	few	TGTGCCAGCAGCCCTGGCGAAGGACGAGTCTACGAGCAGTACTTC	CASSPGEGRVYEQYF
TRBD2	TRBV7-2	TRBJ2-7	many	TGTGCCAGCAGCACTAGCGGGGCCATCTCCTACGAGCAGTACTTC	CASSTSGAISYEQYF